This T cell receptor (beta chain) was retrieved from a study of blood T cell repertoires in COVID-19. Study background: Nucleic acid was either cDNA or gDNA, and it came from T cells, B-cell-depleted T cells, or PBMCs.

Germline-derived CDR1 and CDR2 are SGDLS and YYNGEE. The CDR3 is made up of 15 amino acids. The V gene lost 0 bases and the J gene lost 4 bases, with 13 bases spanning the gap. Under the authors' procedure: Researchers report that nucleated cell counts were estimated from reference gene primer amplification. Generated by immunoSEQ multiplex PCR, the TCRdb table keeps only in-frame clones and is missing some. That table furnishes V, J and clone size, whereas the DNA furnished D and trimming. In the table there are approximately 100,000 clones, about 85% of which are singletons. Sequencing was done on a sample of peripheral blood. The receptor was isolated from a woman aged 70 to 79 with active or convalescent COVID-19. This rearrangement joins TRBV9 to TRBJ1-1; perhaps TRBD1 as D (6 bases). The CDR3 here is CASSVGSRGVTEAFF. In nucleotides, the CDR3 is TGTGCCAGCAGCGTAGGTAGCAGGGGTGTCACTGAAGCTTTCTTT.